This TCR beta chain appears in the sequencing data of a study of T cell clones after liver transplantation. Looking at the study overall: Three of the eight recipients were HCV-positive; the rest had non-autoimmune, non-viral transplant indications.

Some clones are missing from TCRdb's copy, which holds only in-frame ones; the method was immunoSEQ multiplex PCR. The sample contains tens of thousands of clones, 70% of which appear only once. The CDR3 is 15 amino acids. Germline-derived CDR1 and CDR2 are LGHNA and YNFKEQ. V lost 1 base and J lost 6, with 13 bases in between. This sample comprised CD4+ T cells from blood, obtained at the roughly 16-month timepoint. The chain combines TRBV4-2 with TRBJ2-1, with D perhaps assigned TRBD1 or TRBD2 (5 bases each). The receptor comes from a human patient who received a liver transplant. Part of the T cells may come from the graft donor. The CDR3 DNA follows: TGTGCCAGCAGCCAAGGACACCGGGACGCCAATGAGCAGTTCTTC. Its protein is CASSQGHRDANEQFF.